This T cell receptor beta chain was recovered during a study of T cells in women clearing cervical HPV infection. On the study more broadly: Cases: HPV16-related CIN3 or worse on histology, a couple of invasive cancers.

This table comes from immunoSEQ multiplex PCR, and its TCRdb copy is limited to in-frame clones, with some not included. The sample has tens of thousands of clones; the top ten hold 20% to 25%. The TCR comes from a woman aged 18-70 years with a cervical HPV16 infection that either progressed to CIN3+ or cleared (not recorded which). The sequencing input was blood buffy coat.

The CDR3 loop reads CASSPGQGDNYGYTF. CDR3 DNA, as far as it was read: TGTGCCAGCTCACCAGGACAGGGAGATAACTATGGC. J is TRBJ1-2 and V is TRBV18, with TRBD1 matching over 8 bases. The read ends 3 residues early relative to the CDR3; the germline J gene fills the gap. CDR1 and CDR2 (germline): KGHSH, LQKENI. The ends lost 2 bases at V and 1 base at J; junction bases unmatched: 3. The CDR3 has 15 amino acids.